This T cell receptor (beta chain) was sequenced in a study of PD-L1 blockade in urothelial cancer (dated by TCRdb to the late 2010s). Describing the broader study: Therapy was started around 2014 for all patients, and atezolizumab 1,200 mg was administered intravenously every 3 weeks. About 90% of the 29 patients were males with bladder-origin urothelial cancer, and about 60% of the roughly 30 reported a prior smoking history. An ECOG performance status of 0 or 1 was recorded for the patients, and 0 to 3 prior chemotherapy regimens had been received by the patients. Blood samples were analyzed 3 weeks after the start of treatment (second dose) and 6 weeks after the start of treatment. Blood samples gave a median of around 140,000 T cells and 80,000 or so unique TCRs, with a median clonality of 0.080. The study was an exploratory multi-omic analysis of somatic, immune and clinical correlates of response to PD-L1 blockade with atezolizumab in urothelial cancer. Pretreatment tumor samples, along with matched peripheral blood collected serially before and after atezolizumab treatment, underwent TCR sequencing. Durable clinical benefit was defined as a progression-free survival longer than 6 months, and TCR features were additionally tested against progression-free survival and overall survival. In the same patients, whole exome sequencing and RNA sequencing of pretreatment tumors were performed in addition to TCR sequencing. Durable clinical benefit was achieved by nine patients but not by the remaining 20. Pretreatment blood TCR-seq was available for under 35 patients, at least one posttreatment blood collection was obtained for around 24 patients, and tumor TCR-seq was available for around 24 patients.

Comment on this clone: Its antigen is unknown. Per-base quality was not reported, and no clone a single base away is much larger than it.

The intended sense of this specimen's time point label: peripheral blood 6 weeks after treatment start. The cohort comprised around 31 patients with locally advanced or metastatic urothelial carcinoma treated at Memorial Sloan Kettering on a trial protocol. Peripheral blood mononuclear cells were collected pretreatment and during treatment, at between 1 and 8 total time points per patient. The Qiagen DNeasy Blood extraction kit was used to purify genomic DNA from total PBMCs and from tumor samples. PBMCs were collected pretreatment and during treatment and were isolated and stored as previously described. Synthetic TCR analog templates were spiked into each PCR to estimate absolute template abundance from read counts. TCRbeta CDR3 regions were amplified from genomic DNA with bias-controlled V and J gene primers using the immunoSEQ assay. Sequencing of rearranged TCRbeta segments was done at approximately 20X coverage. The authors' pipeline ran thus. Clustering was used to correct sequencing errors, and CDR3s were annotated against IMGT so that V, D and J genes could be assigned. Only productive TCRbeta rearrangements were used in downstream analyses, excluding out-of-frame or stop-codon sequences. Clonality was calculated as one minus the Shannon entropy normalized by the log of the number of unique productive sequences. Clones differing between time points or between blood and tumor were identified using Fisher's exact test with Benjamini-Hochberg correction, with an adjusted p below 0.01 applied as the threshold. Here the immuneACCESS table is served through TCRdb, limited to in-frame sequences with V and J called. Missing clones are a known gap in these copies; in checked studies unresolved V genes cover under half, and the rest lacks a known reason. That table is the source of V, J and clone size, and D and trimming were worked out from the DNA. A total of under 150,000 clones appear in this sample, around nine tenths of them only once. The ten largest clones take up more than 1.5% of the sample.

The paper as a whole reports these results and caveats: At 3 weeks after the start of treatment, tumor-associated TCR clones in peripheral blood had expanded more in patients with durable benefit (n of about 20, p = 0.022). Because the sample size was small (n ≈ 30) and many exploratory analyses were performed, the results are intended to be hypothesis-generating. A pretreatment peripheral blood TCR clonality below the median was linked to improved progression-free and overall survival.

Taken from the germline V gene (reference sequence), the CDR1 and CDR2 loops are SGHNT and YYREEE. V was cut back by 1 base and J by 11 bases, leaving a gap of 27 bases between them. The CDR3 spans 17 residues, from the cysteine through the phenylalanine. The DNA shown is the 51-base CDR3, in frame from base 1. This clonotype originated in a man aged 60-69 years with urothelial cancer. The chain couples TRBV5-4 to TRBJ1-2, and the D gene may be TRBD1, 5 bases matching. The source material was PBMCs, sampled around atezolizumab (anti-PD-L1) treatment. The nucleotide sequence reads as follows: TGTGCCAGCAGCTTGACCACCGGGATCCGCGACGGGGGTGGATACACCTTC. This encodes CASSLTTGIRDGGGYTF. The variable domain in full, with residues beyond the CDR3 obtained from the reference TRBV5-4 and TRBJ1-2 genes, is ETGVTQSPTHLIKTRGQQVTLRCSSQSGHNTVSWYQQALGQGPQFIFQYYREEENGRGNFPPRFSGLQFPNYSSELNVNALELDDSALYLCASSLTTGIRDGGGYTFGSGTRLTVV.